The rows below give T cell receptor beta chains drawn from one sample of a study of Ad26.COV2.S vaccination and SARS-CoV-2 variants. Assay used: immunoSEQ multiplex PCR; TCRdb lists only in-frame clones, some missing. The table shows about 350,000 clones, with 88% occurring only once. Sequences were derived from peripheral blood, sampled in a trial of Ad26.COV2.S vaccine versus placebo. The receptors originated from a person aged 18 to 65 who received the Ad26.COV2.S COVID-19 vaccine or a placebo. Both conserved end residues are part of each CDR3. D genes are given only for firm matches. Only some rows state a clone size, as once, few, many or a class for expanded clones.

v_gene	d_gene	j_gene	abundance	CDR3aa	CDR3nt
TRBV4-1	.	TRBJ1-1	.	CASTRGGSQALNTEAFF	TGCGCCAGCACCCGTGGGGGGTCACAGGCGCTGAACACTGAAGCTTTCTTT
TRBV19	.	TRBJ2-3	once	CASSINRATDTQYF	TGTGCCAGTAGTATCAACAGGGCCACAGATACGCAGTATTTT
TRBV24-1	.	TRBJ2-1	.	CATSDQYNEQFF	TGTGCCACCAGTGATCAATACAATGAGCAGTTCTTC
TRBV5-5	.	TRBJ1-1	.	CASSRGTRNTEAFF	TGTGCCAGCAGTCGCGGGACAAGGAACACTGAAGCTTTCTTT
TRBV7-8	.	TRBJ1-2	.	CASSPGRAVYRYGYTF	TGTGCCAGCAGCCCTGGCAGGGCAGTCTATCGCTATGGCTACACCTTC
TRBV4-3	.	TRBJ2-7	few	CASSQVSGVDEQYF	TGCGCCAGCAGCCAAGTGTCGGGAGTCGACGAGCAGTACTTC
TRBV2	.	TRBJ2-5	.	CASSAAGKETQYF	TGTGCCAGCAGCGCCGCAGGGAAAGAGACCCAGTACTTC
TRBV28	.	TRBJ1-4	.	CASSFLNEKLFF	TGTGCCAGCAGTTTTTTGAATGAAAAACTGTTTTTT
TRBV5-1	.	TRBJ1-5	once	CASSLGQTQPQHF	TGCGCCAGCAGCTTGGGACAGACTCAGCCCCAGCATTTT
TRBV5-1	TRBD1	TRBJ1-4	once	CASSLQGAREKLFF	TGCGCCAGCAGCTTGCAGGGGGCGAGGGAAAAACTGTTTTTT
TRBV19	.	TRBJ2-5	.	CASTWEIKETQYF	TGTGCCAGTACCTGGGAGATAAAAGAGACCCAGTACTTC
TRBV27	TRBD2	TRBJ2-3	.	CASSLYSPRTSARTDTQYF	TGTGCCAGCAGTTTATATTCCCCAAGGACTAGCGCACGCACAGATACGCAGTATTTT
TRBV2	TRBD1	TRBJ1-2	few	CASSDAGGGAYGYTF	TGTGCCAGCAGTGACGCAGGAGGGGGCGCTTATGGCTACACCTTC
TRBV4-1	.	TRBJ2-2	few	CASSQDPASFFTGELFF	TGCGCCAGCAGCCAAGATCCGGCTAGCTTTTTCACCGGGGAGCTGTTTTTT